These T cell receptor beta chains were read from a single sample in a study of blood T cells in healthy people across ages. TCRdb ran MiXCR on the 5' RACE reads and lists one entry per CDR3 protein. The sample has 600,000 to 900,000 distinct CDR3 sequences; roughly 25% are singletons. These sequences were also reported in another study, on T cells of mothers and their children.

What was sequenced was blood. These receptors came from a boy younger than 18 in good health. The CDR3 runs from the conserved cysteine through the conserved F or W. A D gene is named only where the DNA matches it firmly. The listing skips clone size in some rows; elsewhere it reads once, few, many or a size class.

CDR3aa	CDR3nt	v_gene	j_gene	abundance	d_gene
CASSDVGGAIEQYF	TGTGCCAGCAGTGATGTCGGGGGGGCCATCGAGCAGTACTTC	TRBV27	TRBJ2-7	NA	TRBD2
CASSFEDGETQYF	TGCGCCAGCAGCTTCGAGGACGGGGAGACCCAGTACTTC	TRBV5-1	TRBJ2-5	NA	NA
CASSLNRGGQETQYF	TGTGCCAGCAGCTTAAATCGGGGAGGGCAAGAGACCCAGTACTTC	TRBV7-3	TRBJ2-5	NA	TRBD2
CSVARLAGVYNEQFF	TGCAGCGTCGCGAGGCTAGCGGGGGTGTACAATGAGCAGTTCTTC	TRBV29-1	TRBJ2-1	NA	TRBD2
CSVEPNSGTEAFF	TGCAGCGTTGAACCAAACTCAGGGACTGAAGCTTTCTTT	TRBV29-1	TRBJ1-1	NA	NA
CASSQVVGPNQPQHF	TGCGCCAGCAGCCAAGTGGTAGGGCCCAATCAGCCCCAGCATTTT	TRBV4-1	TRBJ1-5	NA	NA
CASSSPGTEIHNEQFF	TGTGCCAGCAGTTCCCCCGGGACAGAAATCCACAATGAGCAGTTCTTC	TRBV27	TRBJ2-1	NA	TRBD1
CASSYWSGSPGQGYTF	TGTGCCAGCAGTTACTGGAGCGGCAGTCCCGGGCAGGGCTACACCTTC	TRBV6-5	TRBJ1-2	NA	NA
CASSTRRIPFPNNEQFF	TGCGCCAGCAGCACCCGGCGGATCCCATTCCCGAACAATGAGCAGTTCTTC	TRBV4-1	TRBJ2-1	few	NA
CSASGTGSSPLHF	TGCAGTGCTAGTGGGACAGGGAGCTCACCCCTCCACTTT	TRBV20-1	TRBJ1-6	few	TRBD1
CASSVRGTATFTDTQYF	TGTGCCAGCAGCGTACGAGGGACAGCGACCTTCACAGATACGCAGTATTTT	TRBV7-8	TRBJ2-3	NA	TRBD1
CSATPRQGDLETQYF	TGCAGTGCCACCCCGAGACAGGGGGATTTGGAGACCCAGTACTTC	TRBV20-1	TRBJ2-5	few	TRBD1
CASSFRGRSEGAFF	TGTGCCAGCAGCTTCAGGGGGCGCAGCGAGGGAGCTTTCTTT	TRBV7-9	TRBJ1-1	NA	TRBD1
CASSRSGRDDEQYF	TGCGCCAGCAGCCGTTCTGGGAGGGATGACGAGCAGTACTTC	TRBV5-1	TRBJ2-7	few	TRBD2
CASSGGGAGVPTDTQYF	TGTGCCAGCAGCGGGGGAGGAGCGGGGGTACCCACAGATACGCAGTATTTT	TRBV11-2	TRBJ2-3	few	TRBD2
CASSFIAGVPYEQYF	TGTGCCAGCAGTTTCATAGCGGGGGTCCCCTACGAGCAGTACTTC	TRBV12-3/TRBV12-4	TRBJ2-7	NA	TRBD2
CSASTGEETQYF	TGCAGTGCGAGTACAGGGGAAGAGACCCAGTACTTC	TRBV20-1	TRBJ2-5	few	TRBD1
CASSPGAGGTDTRYF	TGTGCCAGCAGCCCCGGAGCGGGGGGCACAGATACGCGGTATTTT	TRBV7-6	TRBJ2-3	NA	TRBD2
CASSLGVPGREQFF	TGCGCCAGCAGCTTGGGTGTGCCCGGGAGGGAGCAGTTCTTC	TRBV5-1	TRBJ2-1	few	TRBD2
CASSQDGLSGANVLTF	TGTGCCAGCAGCCAAGATGGCTTATCTGGGGCCAACGTCCTGACTTTC	TRBV4-2	TRBJ2-6	many	NA